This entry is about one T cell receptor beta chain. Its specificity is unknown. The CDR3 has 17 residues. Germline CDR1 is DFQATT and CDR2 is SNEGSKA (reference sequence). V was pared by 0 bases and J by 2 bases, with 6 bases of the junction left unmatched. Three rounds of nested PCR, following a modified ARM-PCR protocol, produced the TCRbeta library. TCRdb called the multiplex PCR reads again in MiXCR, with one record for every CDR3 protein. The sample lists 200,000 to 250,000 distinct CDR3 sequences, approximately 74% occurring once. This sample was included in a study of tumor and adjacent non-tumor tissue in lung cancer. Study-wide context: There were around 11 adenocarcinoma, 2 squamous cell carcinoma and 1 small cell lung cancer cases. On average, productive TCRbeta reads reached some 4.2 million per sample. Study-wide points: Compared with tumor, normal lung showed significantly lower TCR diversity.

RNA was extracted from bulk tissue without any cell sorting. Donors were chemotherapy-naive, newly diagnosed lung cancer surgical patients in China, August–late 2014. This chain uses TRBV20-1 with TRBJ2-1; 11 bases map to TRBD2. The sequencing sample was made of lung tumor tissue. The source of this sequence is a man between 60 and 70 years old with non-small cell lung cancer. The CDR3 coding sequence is TGCAGTGCTAGAGATAGCGGGGGGGCTCCTGCCTACAATGAGCAGTTCTTC. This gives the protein CSARDSGGAPAYNEQFF.